The 2 T cell receptor beta chains given below trace back to one sample, sequenced in a study of low-dose radiotherapy and immunotherapy resistance in tumors. Gene-specific TRAV and TRBV primers were used for first-strand cDNA, covering alpha and beta chains. The TCRs were subjected to amplification over around 19 PCR cycles employing a constant-region primer in conjunction with a V-primer adapter. TCRdb used MiXCR to reprocess the reads, holding one entry per CDR3 protein. The table shows 13,000 to 15,000 distinct CDR3 sequences, with about 77% occurring only once. All receptors come from a human donor with advanced metastatic prostate, ovarian, gallbladder or colorectal cancer (not recorded which). This table probably holds off-target reads from a library built for another chain.

The V and J genes are TRBV11-3 and TRBJ2-1, with D perhaps matching TRBD1 or TRBD2 (5 bases each). Germline V gene sequence: CDR1 SGHNT, CDR2 YENEEA. Trimming removed 4 bases at V and 9 bases at J, with 22 bases between. The CDR3 extends over 16 amino acids. The CDR3 loop reads CASSSRDLRGVGEQFF. The CDR3 bases are TGTGCCAGCAGCTCCCGGGACCTCCGAGGAGTGGGTGAGCAGTTCTTC.

The chain employs TRBV30 and TRBJ1-1; TRBD1 is a possible D gene (5 bases). CDR3 length equals 13 residues. Trimming shortened V by 5 bases and J by 0 bases, and 10 bases separated the two germline ends. Germline assignment: CDR1 GTSNPN and CDR2 SVGIG (reference sequence). CDR3 sequence: CAWERGVNTEAFF. The CDR3 bases are TGTGCCTGGGAGCGGGGGGTGAACACTGAAGCTTTCTTT.